These 30 T cell receptor beta chains were all obtained from the same sample, sequenced in a study of shared clonotypes between healthy human individuals. Naive CD8 cells were CD45RO-negative, positively selected for CCR7, excluding terminally differentiated effector memory CD45RA+ cells. Measured with immunoSEQ multiplex PCR; TCRdb has only the in-frame clones, and not every one. Here the sample spans hundreds of thousands of clones, roughly 98% being singletons. Sequenced input: naive CD8+ T cells sorted from blood. The receptors stem from a man aged 25-40 years in good health.

This clone showed up just once. The chain couples TRBV19 to TRBJ2-7; 7 bases fit TRBD1. V lost 5 bases, J lost 0 bases, and 1 base stayed unmatched. Germline V gives CDR1 LNHDA, CDR2 SQIVND (reference sequence). The CDR3 length is 13 residues. CDR3 sequence (DNA): TGTGCCAGTAGTCGGGACAGCTCCTACGAGCAGTACTTC. It is translated as CASSRDSSYEQYF.

The chain combines TRBV9 with TRBJ2-3, with D perhaps matching TRBD2 (6 bases). The CDR3 spans 14 residues. Germline CDR1 and CDR2: SGDLS and YYNGEE. Trimming pared 7 bases from V and 3 bases from J, leaving 15 bases between. CDR3 nucleotide sequence: TGTGCCAGCGCCCCTGGGGGGAGGACAGATACGCAGTATTTT. Protein: CASAPGGRTDTQYF.

The chain recombines TRBV7-2 with TRBJ2-3; maybe TRBD2 (6 bases). The V end was cut by 5 bases, the J end by 6 bases, with 24 bases between. The germline gives CDR1 SGHTA, CDR2 FQGNSA. The CDR3 loop spans 17 amino acids. CDR3 residues: CASSTPGRLSDGDTQYF. In DNA, the CDR3 is TGTGCCAGCAGCACCCCCGGGAGACTAAGTGATGGGGATACGCAGTATTTT.

As regards this clone: The junction differs from germline at one of its ends, possibly a read error. This chain connects TRBV6-7 to TRBJ1-2; 12 nucleotides line up with TRBD1. TRBV6-7 is sorted into the ORF group, with uncertain function. This CDR3 comprises 17 residues. This CDR3 reads CASSYPQGQGATGGTSF. In DNA form, the CDR3 reads TGTGCCAGCAGTTACCCGCAGGGACAGGGGGCAACTGGGGGCACTTCCTTC.

The J gene is TRBJ2-2, the V gene TRBV7-9; 7 bases match TRBD1. Germline V gene sequence: CDR1 SEHNR, CDR2 FQNEAQ (reference sequence). The CDR3 runs to 17 residues. The junction had 12 bases not matched to a gene; V was cut back by 6 bases and J by 2 bases. The CDR3 reads CASSSPLKGANTGELFF. Written as DNA, the CDR3 is TGTGCCAGCAGTTCCCCCCTTAAGGGGGCCAACACCGGGGAGCTGTTTTTT.

V is TRBV4-1 and J is TRBJ2-7; D is perhaps TRBD1 or TRBD2 (6 bases each). In germline, CDR1 is MGHRA, CDR2 YSYEKL. The CDR3 has 15 amino acids. Trimming removed 0 bases at V and 3 bases at J, with 12 bases between. The CDR3 loop is CASSQDGGRNYEQYF. The DNA for the CDR3 is TGCGCCAGCAGCCAAGATGGGGGGCGGAACTACGAGCAGTACTTC.

This clone was recorded once. This rearrangement joins TRBV9 to TRBJ1-3, with D tentatively TRBD1 (5 bases). Per the germline V gene, CDR1 is SGDLS and CDR2 is YYNGEE. Trimming took 4 bases from V and 2 from J, leaving 19 bases between them. This CDR3 contains 17 residues. The CDR3 protein is CASSPTTAEETGNTIYF. DNA of the CDR3: TGTGCCAGCAGCCCTACGACAGCTGAGGAGACTGGAAACACCATATATTTT. Full variable domain (outside the CDR3, taken from reference TRBV9 and TRBJ1-3): DSGVTQTPKHLITATGQRVTLRCSPRSGDLSVYWYQQSLDQGLQFLIQYYNGEERAKGNILERFSAQQFPDLHSELNLSSLELGDSALYFCASSPTTAEETGNTIYFGEGSWLTVV.

The chain has TRBV11-2 and TRBJ1-2; D is unclear. Trimming pared 5 bases from V and 1 base from J, leaving 14 bases between. The CDR3 covers 15 residues. Germline values: CDR1 SGHAT, CDR2 FQNNGV. CDR3 coding DNA: TGTGCCAGCAGCCACCTCTTGAAGGTTAACTATGGCTACACCTTC. Amino acid sequence: CASSHLLKVNYGYTF.

The chain carries TRBV18 and TRBJ2-3; D possibly corresponds to TRBD2 (6 bases). Germline V CDR1 and CDR2: KGHSH, LQKENI. V dropped 3 bases and J dropped 2 bases, with 15 bases sitting between them. The CDR3 has 16 amino acids. The CDR3 spells CASSPTPGVTTDTQYF. In DNA form, the CDR3 reads TGTGCCAGCTCACCTACCCCGGGAGTAACCACAGATACGCAGTATTTT.

The chain employs TRBV7-9 and TRBJ2-5, with a possible D match to TRBD1 (7 bases). Germline V gene lookup returns CDR1 SEHNR and CDR2 FQNEAQ (reference sequence). This CDR3 has 14 residues. V was clipped by 10 bases and J by 5 bases, with 20 bases between them. The CDR3 DNA reads as TGTGCCATCTTCAAACCCCCAGGGGGGGAGACCCAGTACTTC. Its protein is CAIFKPPGGETQYF.

This rearrangement joins TRBV5-6 to TRBJ1-2; no definite D call. This CDR3 has 14 amino acids. V gave up 1 base and J gave up 4 bases, with 11 bases separating them. CDR1 SGHDT and CDR2 YYEEEE come from the germline V gene. CDR3 amino acids: CASSLWGGSYGYTF. The CDR3 DNA is TGTGCCAGCAGCTTGTGGGGAGGGTCCTATGGCTACACCTTC.

Concerning this clone itself: Other nucleotide sequences from this sample produce the same CDR3. The rearrangement joins TRBV28 to TRBJ1-1; D not certain. CDR3 size: 12 residues. Germline values: CDR1 MDHEN, CDR2 SYDVKM. The V and J ends lost 3 bases and 1 base respectively, with 3 bases between them. The CDR3 nucleotides read TGTGCCAGCAGTTTCGGGAACACTGAAGCTTTCTTT. It translates to CASSFGNTEAFF.

The chain is built from TRBV11-2 and TRBJ1-3; 7 nucleotides align to TRBD1. Germline V gene sequence: CDR1 SGHAT, CDR2 FQNNGV. Trimming took 5 bases from V and 4 from J; bases not matched to a gene: 11. CDR3 length: 16 amino acids. The CDR3 region is CASSPSTGIAGNTIYF. The CDR3 DNA sequence: TGTGCCAGCAGCCCCTCGACAGGGATTGCAGGAAACACCATATATTTT.

The chain uses TRBV27 and TRBJ1-1; D may be TRBD1 (5 bases). The CDR3 runs 14 residues. V gave up 6 bases and J gave up 1 base, with 12 bases separating them. The V gene's germline CDR1 is MNHEY and CDR2 SMNVEV (reference sequence). CDR3 residues: CASSFDRRNTEAFF. The DNA of the CDR3 is TGTGCCAGCAGCTTCGACAGAAGGAACACTGAAGCTTTCTTT.

This sequence joins TRBV6-6 and TRBJ1-2; 8 nucleotides align to TRBD1. Germline lookup yields CDR1 MNHNY and CDR2 SVGAGI (reference sequence). CDR3 length: 14 amino acids. V shed 5 bases, J shed 8 bases, and the junction held 10 bases outside the gene matches. CDR3: CASSGFQGARGYTF. The CDR3 nucleotides are TGTGCCAGCAGTGGGTTTCAGGGGGCGCGAGGCTACACCTTC.

V is TRBV18 and J is TRBJ2-5; 9 nucleotides match TRBD1. Germline CDR1 KGHSH, CDR2 LQKENI. J was trimmed by 5 bases and V by 2 bases; bases with no gene match: 3. The CDR3 sequence is 14 residues long. CDR3 coding DNA: TGTGCCAGCTCACCAGGGACAGGGTTCGAGACCCAGTACTTC. Translation: CASSPGTGFETQYF.

CDR3 amino acids: CASSLYGGETGELFF. As DNA, the CDR3 is TGCGCCAGCAGCTTGTATGGAGGAGAGACCGGGGAGCTGTTTTTT. This chain connects TRBV5-1 to TRBJ2-2, with D perhaps TRBD2 (5 bases). CDR1 and CDR2 from the germline V gene are SGHRS and YFSETQ. This CDR3 has 15 residues. The ends were cut back, 1 base at V and 5 bases at J, with 12 bases in the middle. Full variable domain (missing parts from reference TRBV5-1 and TRBJ2-2): KAGVTQTPRYLIKTRGQQVTLSCSPISGHRSVSWYQQTPGQGLQFLFEYFSETQRNKGNFPGRFSGRQFSNSRSEMNVSTLELGDSALYLCASSLYGGETGELFFGEGSRLTVL.

This rearrangement joins TRBV13 to TRBJ2-7; 10 positions match TRBD2. The CDR3 has 16 amino acids. Germline CDR1 PRHDT, CDR2 FYEKMQ (reference sequence). V lost 2 bases to trimming and J lost 0 bases; unmatched junction nucleotides: 4. The DNA of the CDR3 is TGTGCCAGCAGCTTACTAGCGGGAGCGATCTCCTACGAGCAGTACTTC. This translates into CASSLLAGAISYEQYF.

This clone appeared a single time. The chain employs TRBV5-1 and TRBJ2-7, with 11 bases identical to TRBD2. This CDR3 has 18 residues. Germline CDR1 and CDR2: SGHRS and YFSETQ. The J segment lost 0 bases and the V segment lost 4 bases, leaving 12 bases of the junction unmatched. In DNA form, the CDR3 reads TGCGCCAGCAGCATGGGACTAGCGGCAACCGCTAGCTCCTACGAGCAGTACTTC. It encodes CASSMGLAATASSYEQYF.

The rearrangement links TRBV28 to TRBJ1-4; 9 nucleotides line up with TRBD1. This CDR3 spans 17 amino acids. V lost 5 bases, J lost 4 bases, and 11 bases stayed unmatched. Germline V gene sequence: CDR1 MDHEN, CDR2 SYDVKM. The CDR3 here is CASSPSGTGLINEKLFF. As DNA, the CDR3 is TGTGCCAGCAGTCCCTCCGGGACAGGGTTGATTAATGAAAAACTGTTTTTT. The whole variable domain, remainder taken from reference TRBV28 and TRBJ1-4, is DVKVTQSSRYLVKRTGEKVFLECVQDMDHENMFWYRQDPGLGLRLIYFSYDVKMKEKGDIPEGYSVSREKKERFSLILESASTNQTSMYLCASSPSGTGLINEKLFFGSGTQLSVL.

The gene calls are TRBV9 and TRBJ2-1; 12 bases agree with TRBD2. Losses at the gene ends were 2 bases for V and 9 bases for J; bases not matched to a gene: 6. Germline lookup yields CDR1 SGDLS and CDR2 YYNGEE. The CDR3 length is 15 residues. The CDR3 region is CASSVTSGSYAEQFF. CDR3 DNA: TGTGCCAGCAGCGTGACTAGCGGGAGCTATGCTGAGCAGTTCTTC. The full variable domain, rest sourced from reference TRBV9 and TRBJ2-1, is DSGVTQTPKHLITATGQRVTLRCSPRSGDLSVYWYQQSLDQGLQFLIQYYNGEERAKGNILERFSAQQFPDLHSELNLSSLELGDSALYFCASSVTSGSYAEQFFGPGTRLTVL.

The chain joins TRBV4-1 to TRBJ1-5, with unresolved D. V was trimmed by 0 bases and J by 3 bases, leaving 9 bases between them. The CDR3 is made up of 15 amino acids. Germline V CDR1 and CDR2: MGHRA, YSYEKL. The CDR3: CASSQDEWDNQPQHF. The CDR3 DNA follows: TGCGCCAGCAGCCAAGATGAATGGGACAATCAGCCCCAGCATTTT.

About this clone: In the same sample, other DNA sequences code for this CDR3. V usage is TRBV27 and J usage is TRBJ2-7; D unclear. Trimming took 4 bases from V and 3 from J, leaving 4 bases between them. The CDR3 has 11 amino acids. Per the germline V gene, CDR1 is MNHEY and CDR2 is SMNVEV (reference sequence). The DNA of the CDR3 is TGTGCCAGCAGTTCCATCTACGAGCAGTACTTC. It encodes CASSSIYEQYF.

V gene TRBV27 combines with J gene TRBJ2-7; D might be TRBD1 or TRBD2, each matching 5 bases. Germline V gives CDR1 MNHEY, CDR2 SMNVEV (reference sequence). The CDR3 sequence is 13 residues long. Deletions cut 8 bases from V and 0 bases from J, with 11 bases between. The CDR3 spells CASGRGASYEQYF. In nucleotides, the CDR3 is TGTGCCAGCGGAAGAGGGGCCTCCTACGAGCAGTACTTC.

The chain joins TRBV27 to TRBJ2-7; D is possibly TRBD1 (6 bases). V was clipped by 5 bases and J by 0 bases, with 14 bases between them. The V gene's germline CDR1 is MNHEY and CDR2 SMNVEV (reference sequence). The CDR3 runs 15 residues. CDR3 protein: CASSETMTGSYEQYF. Written as DNA, the CDR3 is TGTGCCAGCAGTGAAACAATGACAGGCTCCTACGAGCAGTACTTC.

CDR3 coding DNA: TGTGCCAGCAGCCCTTCATTACCGCAGGGGCCGACCTACGAGCAGTACTTC. Translating gives CASSPSLPQGPTYEQYF. V and J are TRBV14 and TRBJ2-7; the D gene is possibly TRBD1 (6 bases). The CDR3 is 17 amino acids. Trimming took off 4 bases at V and 2 bases at J, with 21 bases between the two ends. Germline values: CDR1 SGHDN, CDR2 FVKESK. Complete variable domain (other parts from reference TRBV14 and TRBJ2-7): EAGVTQFPSHSVIEKGQTVTLRCDPISGHDNLYWYRRVMGKEIKFLLHFVKESKQDESGMPNNRFLAERTGGTYSTLKVQPAELEDSGVYFCASSPSLPQGPTYEQYFGPGTRLTVT.

This clone has just one count. V is TRBV27 and J is TRBJ1-1, with TRBD1 identical over 10 bases. This CDR3 spans 13 amino acids. V was clipped by 10 bases and J by 1 base; unmatched bases: 3. Germline CDR1 and CDR2: MNHEY and SMNVEV (reference sequence). CDR3 region: CAIGQGGNTEAFF. DNA for the CDR3: TGTGCCATAGGACAGGGGGGGAACACTGAAGCTTTCTTT.

The J gene is TRBJ2-5, the V gene TRBV7-6; D is possibly TRBD1 or TRBD2 (6 bases each). This CDR3 spans 15 amino acids. The V and J ends lost 1 base and 5 bases respectively, with 14 bases between them. The germline gives CDR1 SGHVS, CDR2 FNYEAQ. The CDR3 sequence: CASSLDPGAAETQYF. In nucleotides, the CDR3 is TGTGCCAGCAGCTTAGACCCGGGGGCAGCGGAGACCCAGTACTTC. Based on the CDR3 plus reference TRBV7-6 and TRBJ2-5, the full variable domain is GAGVSQSPRYKVTKRGQDVALRCDPISGHVSLYWYRQALGQGPEFLTYFNYEAQQDKSGLPNDRFSAERPEGSISTLTIQRTEQRDSAMYRCASSLDPGAAETQYFGPGTRLLVL.

The J gene is TRBJ2-1, the V gene TRBV2, with D perhaps matching TRBD1 (5 bases). Between the trimmed V and J ends, which lost 5 bases and 10 bases, there was a span of 12 bases. In germline, CDR1 is SNHLY, CDR2 FYNNEI. CDR3 size: 12 residues. Here the CDR3 DNA reads TGTGCCAGCAGTCCAGGGTCGGGCGAGCAGTTCTTC. The encoded protein is CASSPGSGEQFF. The whole variable domain, remainder taken from reference TRBV2 and TRBJ2-1, is EPEVTQTPSHQVTQMGQEVILRCVPISNHLYFYWYRQILGQKVEFLVSFYNNEISEKSEIFDDQFSVERPDGSNFTLKIRSTKLEDSAMYFCASSPGSGEQFFGPGTRLTVL.

This chain links TRBV7-9 with TRBJ1-5, with 12 bases matching TRBD1. Per the germline V gene, CDR1 is SEHNR and CDR2 is FQNEAQ (reference sequence). Trimming took 2 bases from V and 8 from J; bases not matched to a gene: 7. CDR3 length: 16 amino acids. CDR3 amino acids: CASSLTGTGGQEPQHF. CDR3 nucleotide sequence: TGTGCCAGCAGCTTAACCGGGACAGGGGGCCAGGAGCCCCAGCATTTT.